This TCR beta chain was sequenced for a study of cytomegalovirus exposure and HLA in healthy donors. The trim removed 6 bases at V and 0 bases at J, leaving 3 bases unmatched. The V gene's germline CDR1 is SNHLY and CDR2 FYNNEI. CDR3 length equals 16 residues. Sequenced by immunoSEQ multiplex PCR; TCRdb stores in-frame clones only, minus some. The repertoire holds under 250,000 clones, with approximately 87% as singletons. The specimen was PBMCs. The genes are TRBV2 and TRBJ2-3; TRBD2 matches 13 bases. The source is a woman between 18 and 29 years old in good health and CMV-seronegative. CDR3 sequence reads: CASRGGLAGSTDTQYF. The CDR3 DNA sequence: TGTGCCAGCAGGGGGGGACTAGCGGGAAGCACAGATACGCAGTATTTT. The variable domain in full, with the rest retrieved from reference TRBV2 and TRBJ2-3, is EPEVTQTPSHQVTQMGQEVILRCVPISNHLYFYWYRQILGQKVEFLVSFYNNEISEKSEIFDDQFSVERPDGSNFTLKIRSTKLEDSAMYFCASRGGLAGSTDTQYFGPGTRLTVL.